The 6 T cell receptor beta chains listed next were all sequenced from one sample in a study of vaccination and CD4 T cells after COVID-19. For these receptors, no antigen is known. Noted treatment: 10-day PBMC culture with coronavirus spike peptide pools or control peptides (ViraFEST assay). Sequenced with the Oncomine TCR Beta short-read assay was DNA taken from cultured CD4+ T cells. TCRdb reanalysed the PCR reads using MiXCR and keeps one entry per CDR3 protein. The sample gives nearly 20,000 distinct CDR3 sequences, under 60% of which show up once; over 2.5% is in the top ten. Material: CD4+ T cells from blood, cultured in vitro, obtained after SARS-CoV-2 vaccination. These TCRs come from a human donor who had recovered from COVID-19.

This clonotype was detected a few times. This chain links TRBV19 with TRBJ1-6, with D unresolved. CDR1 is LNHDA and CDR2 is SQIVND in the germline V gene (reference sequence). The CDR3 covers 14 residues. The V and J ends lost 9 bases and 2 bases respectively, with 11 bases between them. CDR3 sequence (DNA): TGTGCCAGCCAGCTGGGGACCTATAATTCACCCCTCCACTTT. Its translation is CASQLGTYNSPLHF.

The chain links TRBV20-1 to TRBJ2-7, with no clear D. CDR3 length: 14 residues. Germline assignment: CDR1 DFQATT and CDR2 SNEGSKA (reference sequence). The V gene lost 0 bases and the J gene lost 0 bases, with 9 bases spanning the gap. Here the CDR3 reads CSARDRPSSYEQYF. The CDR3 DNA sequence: TGCAGTGCTAGAGATCGGCCCAGCTCCTACGAGCAGTACTTC.

CDR3 in DNA: TGTGCCAGTAGTATTATCGGGGTCGGCAATCAGCCCCAGCATTTT. Amino acids: CASSIIGVGNQPQHF. The chain has TRBV19 and TRBJ1-5; D gene unclear. Per germline, CDR1 LNHDA and CDR2 SQIVND (reference sequence). Trimming removed 3 bases at V and 2 bases at J, with 11 bases between. This CDR3 contains 15 residues.

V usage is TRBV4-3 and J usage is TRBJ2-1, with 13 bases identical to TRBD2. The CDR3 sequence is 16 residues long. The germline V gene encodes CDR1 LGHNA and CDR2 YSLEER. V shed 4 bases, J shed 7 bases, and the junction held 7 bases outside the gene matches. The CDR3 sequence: CASSPITSGRGNEQFF. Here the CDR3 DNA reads TGCGCCAGCAGCCCAATAACTAGCGGGAGGGGGAATGAGCAGTTCTTC.

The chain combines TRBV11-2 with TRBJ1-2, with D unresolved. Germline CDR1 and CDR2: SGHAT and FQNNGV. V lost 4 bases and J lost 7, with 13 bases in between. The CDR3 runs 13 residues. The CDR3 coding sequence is TGTGCCAGCAGCTCCTCCATGCAAGGTGGCTACACCTTC. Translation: CASSSSMQGGYTF.

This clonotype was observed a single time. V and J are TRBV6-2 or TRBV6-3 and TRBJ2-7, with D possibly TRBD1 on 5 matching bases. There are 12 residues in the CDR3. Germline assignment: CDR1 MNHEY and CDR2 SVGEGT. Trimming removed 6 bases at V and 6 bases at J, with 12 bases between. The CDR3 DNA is TGTGCCAGCAGAAGAACAGGTTTCGAGCAGTACTTC. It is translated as CASRRTGFEQYF.